This T cell receptor beta chain is from a study of OX40 agonist ivuxolimab in advanced cancers. For the wider study: The costimulatory receptor OX40 (CD134) was targeted by ivuxolimab, a fully human IgG2 agonistic monoclonal antibody. Three dose-escalation patients achieved partial responses, one with hepatocellular carcinoma and two with cutaneous melanoma. The monotherapy dose-escalation portion (N of about 52 patients) of the phase I ivuxolimab trial is reported in the paper. In the dose-escalation cohort, around four fifths of patients were male, and the mean age was roughly 60 years, with a range of roughly 20 to 79. Intravenous ivuxolimab was administered to patients every 2 weeks at six dose levels: 0.01, 0.1, 0.3, 1.5, 3 and 10 mg/kg. The point of sequencing TCRbeta in the periphery was to test whether ivuxolimab changed TCR sequence diversity and drove clonal T-cell expansion. Prior anti-PD-1, anti-PD-L1 or anti-CTLA-4 therapy was permitted, and about two fifths of dose-escalation patients had received checkpoint inhibitors. Among the 50 to 55 dose-escalation patients, around 19 had hepatocellular carcinoma, about 15 melanoma, 9 renal cell carcinoma and 9 head and neck cancer. General findings and caveats noted by the study authors: In partial responders in the 0.1-3.0 mg/kg groups, normalized peripheral clonal expansion was found to be among the lowest, especially among CD8+ T cells. Low levels of normalized T-cell clonal expansion were also shown by some nonresponding patients. Antigen specificity was not determined for the clonally expanded peripheral T cells. After ivuxolimab, more expanded clones were found on average in CD8+ T cells than in CD4+ T cells. At doses of 0.1 to 3.0 mg/kg, clonal expansion of both CD4+ and CD8+ blood T cells was observed from baseline to week 6.

To sequence the TCRbeta CDR3 region, genomic DNA was isolated from the sorted cells. TCRbeta CDR3 regions were sequenced using the immunoSEQ Assay. Imported from immuneACCESS, the table was reduced by TCRdb to in-frame sequences with V and J called. These copies leave out some clones; in studies compared against another copy, an unresolved V gene accounts for under half, and the cause of the remainder is not known. This sample holds 60,000 or so clones; about 84% were observed only once. The ten largest account for roughly 3% of the sample. This clone was counted a single time. This clone's antigen is unknown. No base quality information exists; no much larger clone differs at one position. Based on the germline V gene, the CDR1 and CDR2 sequences are SGHTA and FQGTGA. Compared with germline, V lacks 4 bases and J lacks 5 bases; bases without a gene match: 6. Counted from cysteine to phenylalanine, this CDR3 has 16 amino acids. CDR3 DNA is the only sequence kept; it has 48 bases, read in frame from the first base.

The trial excluded patients who had a history of autoimmune disease or were on systemic immunosuppression. Peripheral blood for TCR sequencing was collected from all dose cohorts at baseline, on cycle 4 day 1, and on cycle 7 day 1. The samples were drawn from a first-in-human, open-label, multicenter phase I dose-escalation trial of ivuxolimab. The trial enrolled adults with locally advanced or metastatic head and neck squamous cell, hepatocellular, melanoma or renal cell carcinoma. Before TCR sequencing, CD4+ T cells and CD8+ T cells from peripheral blood were sorted into separate populations. The chain is made from TRBV7-3 and TRBJ2-1; a stretch of 12 junction bases matches TRBD2. Here the sequenced sample was CD4+ or CD8+ T cells sorted from blood, taken in a trial of the OX40 agonist ivuxolimab. This clonotype originated in an adult with an advanced solid tumor such as melanoma, head and neck, liver or kidney cancer. The CDR3 region: CASSSLLAGGNNEQFF. The sequenced DNA: TGTGCCAGCAGCTCCCTACTAGCGGGGGGAAACAATGAGCAGTTCTTC.